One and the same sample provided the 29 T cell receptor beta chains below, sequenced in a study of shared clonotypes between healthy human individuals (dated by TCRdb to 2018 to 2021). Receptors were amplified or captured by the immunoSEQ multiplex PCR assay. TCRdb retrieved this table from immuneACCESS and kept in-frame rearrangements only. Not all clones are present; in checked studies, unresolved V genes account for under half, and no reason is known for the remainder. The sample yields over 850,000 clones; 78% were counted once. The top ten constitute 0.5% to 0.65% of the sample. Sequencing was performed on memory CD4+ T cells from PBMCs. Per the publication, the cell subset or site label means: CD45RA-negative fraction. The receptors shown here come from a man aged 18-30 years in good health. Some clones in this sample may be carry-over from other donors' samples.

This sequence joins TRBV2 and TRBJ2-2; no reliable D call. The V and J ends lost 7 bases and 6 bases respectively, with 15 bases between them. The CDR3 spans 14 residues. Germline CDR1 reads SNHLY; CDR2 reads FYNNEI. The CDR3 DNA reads TGTGCCAGCAAGTCTGAGGCTGTCGCCGGGGAGCTGTTTTTT. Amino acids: CASKSEAVAGELFF.

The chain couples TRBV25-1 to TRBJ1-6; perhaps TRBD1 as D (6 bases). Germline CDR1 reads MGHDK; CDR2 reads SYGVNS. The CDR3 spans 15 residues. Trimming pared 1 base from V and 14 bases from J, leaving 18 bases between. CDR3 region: CASSEFRGGRSTLHF. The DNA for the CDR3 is TGTGCCAGCAGTGAATTTAGAGGGGGAAGAAGCACCCTCCACTTT.

This CDR3 reads CASSLDGPSGELFF. The CDR3 nucleotides read TGTGCCAGCAGCCTCGATGGACCCAGTGGGGAGCTGTTTTTT. The V call is TRBV7-8, the J call TRBJ2-2; D remains unclear. CDR1 is SGHVS and CDR2 is FQNEAQ in the germline V gene. The CDR3 consists of 14 residues. Trimming left V 5 bases short and J 8 bases short, with 15 bases between.

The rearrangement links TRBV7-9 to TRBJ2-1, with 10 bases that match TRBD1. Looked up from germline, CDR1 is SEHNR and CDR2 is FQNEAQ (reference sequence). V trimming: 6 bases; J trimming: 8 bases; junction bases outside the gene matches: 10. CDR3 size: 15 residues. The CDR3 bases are TGTGCCAGCAGACGCCGCGGGACAGGGGTCTATGAGCAGTTCTTC. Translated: CASRRRGTGVYEQFF.

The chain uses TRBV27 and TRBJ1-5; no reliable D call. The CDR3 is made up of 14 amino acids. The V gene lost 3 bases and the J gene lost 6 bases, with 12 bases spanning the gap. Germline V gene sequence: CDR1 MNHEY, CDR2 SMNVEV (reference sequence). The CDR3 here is CASSFLGEGQPQHF. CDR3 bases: TGTGCCAGCAGTTTTCTAGGAGAAGGTCAGCCCCAGCATTTT.

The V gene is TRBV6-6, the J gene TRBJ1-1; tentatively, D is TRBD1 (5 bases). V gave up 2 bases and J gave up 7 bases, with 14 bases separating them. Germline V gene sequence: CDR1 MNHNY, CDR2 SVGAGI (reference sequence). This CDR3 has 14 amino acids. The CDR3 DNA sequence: TGTGCCAGCAGTTACCCGTCCGGACAAAGTGAAGCTTTCTTT. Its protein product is CASSYPSGQSEAFF.

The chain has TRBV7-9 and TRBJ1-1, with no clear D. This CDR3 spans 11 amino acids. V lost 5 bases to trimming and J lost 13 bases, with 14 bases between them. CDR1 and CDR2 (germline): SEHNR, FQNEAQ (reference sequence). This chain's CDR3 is CASSEALYGFF. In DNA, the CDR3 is TGTGCCAGCAGCGAAGCACTATACGGTTTCTTT. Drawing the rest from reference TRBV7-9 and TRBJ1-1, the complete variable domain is DTGVSQNPRHKITKRGQNVTFRCDPISEHNRLYWYRQTLGQGPEFLTYFQNEAQLEKSRLLSDRFSAERPKGSFSTLEIQRTEQGDSAMYLCASSEALYGFFGQGTRLTVV.

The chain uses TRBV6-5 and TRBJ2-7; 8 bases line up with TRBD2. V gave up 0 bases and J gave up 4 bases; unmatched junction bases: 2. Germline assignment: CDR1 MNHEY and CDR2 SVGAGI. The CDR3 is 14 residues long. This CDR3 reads CASSYSREGYEQYF. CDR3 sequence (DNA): TGTGCCAGCAGTTACTCCCGGGAGGGGTACGAGCAGTACTTC.

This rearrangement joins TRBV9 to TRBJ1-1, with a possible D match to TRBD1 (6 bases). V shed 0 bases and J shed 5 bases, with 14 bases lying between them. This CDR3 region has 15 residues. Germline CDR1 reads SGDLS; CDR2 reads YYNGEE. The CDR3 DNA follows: TGTGCCAGCAGCGTAGCTGAACAGGGTAGGACTGAAGCTTTCTTT. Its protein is CASSVAEQGRTEAFF.

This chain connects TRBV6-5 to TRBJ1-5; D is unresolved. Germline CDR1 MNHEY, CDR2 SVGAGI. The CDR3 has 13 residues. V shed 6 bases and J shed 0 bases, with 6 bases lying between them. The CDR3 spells CASRAYSNQPQHF. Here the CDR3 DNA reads TGTGCCAGCAGGGCCTATAGCAATCAGCCCCAGCATTTT.

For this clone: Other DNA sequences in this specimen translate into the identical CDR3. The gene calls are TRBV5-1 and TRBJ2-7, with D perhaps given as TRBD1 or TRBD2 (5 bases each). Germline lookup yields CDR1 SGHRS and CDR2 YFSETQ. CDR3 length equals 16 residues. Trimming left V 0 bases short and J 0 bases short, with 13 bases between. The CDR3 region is CASSLAGTPSSYEQYF. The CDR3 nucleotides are TGCGCCAGCAGCTTGGCAGGGACCCCAAGCTCCTACGAGCAGTACTTC.

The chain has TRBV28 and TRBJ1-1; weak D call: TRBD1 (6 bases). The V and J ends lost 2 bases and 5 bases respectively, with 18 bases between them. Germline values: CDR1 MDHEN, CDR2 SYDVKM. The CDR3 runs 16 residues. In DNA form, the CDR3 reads TGTGCCAGCAGTTTACGTGGTGGGGGGGCGGATACTGAAGCTTTCTTT. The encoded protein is CASSLRGGGADTEAFF.

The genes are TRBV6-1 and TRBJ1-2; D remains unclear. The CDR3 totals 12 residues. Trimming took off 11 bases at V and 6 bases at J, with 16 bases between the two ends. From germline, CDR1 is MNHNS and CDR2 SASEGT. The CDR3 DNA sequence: TGTGCCGCCGTACGATGGACGGATGGCTACACCTTC. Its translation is CAAVRWTDGYTF.

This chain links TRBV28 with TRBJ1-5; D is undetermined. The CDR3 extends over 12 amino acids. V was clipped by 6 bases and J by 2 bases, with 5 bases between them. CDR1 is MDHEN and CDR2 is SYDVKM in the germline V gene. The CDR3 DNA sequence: TGTGCCAGCAGGGAAGGCAATCAGCCCCAGCATTTT. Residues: CASREGNQPQHF.

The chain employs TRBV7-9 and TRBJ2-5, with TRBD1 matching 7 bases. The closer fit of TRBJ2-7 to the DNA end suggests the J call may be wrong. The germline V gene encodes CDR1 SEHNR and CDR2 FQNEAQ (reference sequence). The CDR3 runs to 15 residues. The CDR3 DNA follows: TGTGCCAGCAGCTTAGTTTCGGGACAGAGCTACGAGCAGTACTTC. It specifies CASSLVSGQSYEQYF.

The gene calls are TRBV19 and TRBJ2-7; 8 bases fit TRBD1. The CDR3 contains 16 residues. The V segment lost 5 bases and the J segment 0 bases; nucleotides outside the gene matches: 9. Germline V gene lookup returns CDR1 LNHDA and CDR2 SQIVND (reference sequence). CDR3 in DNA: TGTGCCAGTAGTTCCGTAGCAGGGGGCCTCTCCTACGAGCAGTACTTC. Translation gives CASSSVAGGLSYEQYF.

This CDR3 is CASSLIAGANTGELFF. Here the CDR3 DNA reads TGTGCCAGCAGCTTGATAGCGGGCGCGAACACCGGGGAGCTGTTTTTT. V and J are TRBV7-3 and TRBJ2-2, with 7 bases lining up with TRBD2. The CDR3 length is 16 residues. Per the germline V gene, CDR1 is SGHTA and CDR2 is FQGTGA. V trimming: 3 bases; J trimming: 0 bases; junction bases outside the gene matches: 4.

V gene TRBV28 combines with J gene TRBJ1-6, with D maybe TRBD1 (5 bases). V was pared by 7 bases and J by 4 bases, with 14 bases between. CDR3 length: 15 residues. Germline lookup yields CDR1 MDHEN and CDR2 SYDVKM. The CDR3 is CASNPLGGYNSPLHF. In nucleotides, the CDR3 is TGTGCCAGCAATCCCCTGGGGGGTTATAATTCACCCCTCCACTTT.

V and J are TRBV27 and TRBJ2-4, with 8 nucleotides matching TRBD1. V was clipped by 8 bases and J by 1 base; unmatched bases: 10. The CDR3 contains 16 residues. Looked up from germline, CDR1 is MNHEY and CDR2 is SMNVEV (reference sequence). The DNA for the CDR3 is TGTGCCAGCGGAGCCCTGGACAGGGTGGCCAAAAACATTCAGTACTTC. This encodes CASGALDRVAKNIQYF.

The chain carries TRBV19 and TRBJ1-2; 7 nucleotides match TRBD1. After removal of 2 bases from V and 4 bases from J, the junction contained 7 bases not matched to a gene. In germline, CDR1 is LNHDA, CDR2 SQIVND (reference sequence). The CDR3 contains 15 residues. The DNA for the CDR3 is TGTGCCAGTAGTATAATTAACAACAGGGGCTATGGCTACACCTTC. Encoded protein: CASSIINNRGYGYTF.

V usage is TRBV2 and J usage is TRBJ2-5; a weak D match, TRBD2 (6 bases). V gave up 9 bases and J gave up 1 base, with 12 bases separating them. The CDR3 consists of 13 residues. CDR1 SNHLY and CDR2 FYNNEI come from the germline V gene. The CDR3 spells CASSWEVQETQYF. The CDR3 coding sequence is TGTGCCAGTTCCTGGGAGGTCCAAGAGACCCAGTACTTC. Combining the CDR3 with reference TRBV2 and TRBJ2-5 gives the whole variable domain EPEVTQTPSHQVTQMGQEVILRCVPISNHLYFYWYRQILGQKVEFLVSFYNNEISEKSEIFDDQFSVERPDGSNFTLKIRSTKLEDSAMYFCASSWEVQETQYFGPGTRLLVL.

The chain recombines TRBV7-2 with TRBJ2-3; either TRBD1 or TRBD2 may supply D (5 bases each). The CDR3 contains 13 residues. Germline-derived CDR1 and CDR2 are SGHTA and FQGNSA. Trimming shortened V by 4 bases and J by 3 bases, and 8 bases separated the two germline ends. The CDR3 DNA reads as TGTGCCAGCAGCTGGGGGACGACAGATACGCAGTATTTT. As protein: CASSWGTTDTQYF.

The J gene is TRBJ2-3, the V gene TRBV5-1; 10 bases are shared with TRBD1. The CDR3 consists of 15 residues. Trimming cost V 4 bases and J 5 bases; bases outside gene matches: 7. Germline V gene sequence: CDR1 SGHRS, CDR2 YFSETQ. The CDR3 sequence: CASSGTGTGVDTQYF. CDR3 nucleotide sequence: TGCGCCAGCAGCGGCACCGGGACAGGGGTAGATACGCAGTATTTT. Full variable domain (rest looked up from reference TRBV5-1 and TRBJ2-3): KAGVTQTPRYLIKTRGQQVTLSCSPISGHRSVSWYQQTPGQGLQFLFEYFSETQRNKGNFPGRFSGRQFSNSRSEMNVSTLELGDSALYLCASSGTGTGVDTQYFGPGTRLTVL.

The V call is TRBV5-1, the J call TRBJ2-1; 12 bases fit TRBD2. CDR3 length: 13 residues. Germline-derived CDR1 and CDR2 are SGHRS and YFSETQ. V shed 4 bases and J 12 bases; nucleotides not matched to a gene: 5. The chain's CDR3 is CASSPGLAGGQFF. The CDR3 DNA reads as TGCGCCAGCAGCCCGGGACTAGCGGGTGGGCAGTTCTTC.

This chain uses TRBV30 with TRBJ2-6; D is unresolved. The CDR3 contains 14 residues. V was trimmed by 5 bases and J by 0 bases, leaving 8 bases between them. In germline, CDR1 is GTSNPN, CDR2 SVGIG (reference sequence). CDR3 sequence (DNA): TGTGCCTGGGCCACCGCCTCTGGGGCCAACGTCCTGACTTTC. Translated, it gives CAWATASGANVLTF.

The DNA for the CDR3 is TGTGCCACAAAGGACAGGGCTACCTATGGCTACACCTTC. It encodes CATKDRATYGYTF. The chain couples TRBV19 to TRBJ1-2; 8 bases are shared with TRBD1. V gave up 10 bases and J gave up 4 bases; unmatched junction bases: 8. CDR3 size: 13 residues. Germline CDR1 reads LNHDA; CDR2 reads SQIVND (reference sequence). Based on the CDR3 plus reference TRBV19 and TRBJ1-2, the full variable domain is DGGITQSPKYLFRKEGQNVTLSCEQNLNHDAMYWYRQDPGQGLRLIYYSQIVNDFQKGDIAEGYSVSREKKESFPLTVTSAQKNPTAFYLCATKDRATYGYTFGSGTRLTVV.

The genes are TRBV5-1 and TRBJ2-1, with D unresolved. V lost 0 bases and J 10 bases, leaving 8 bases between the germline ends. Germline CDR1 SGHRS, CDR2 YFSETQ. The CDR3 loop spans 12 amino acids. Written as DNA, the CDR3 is TGCGCCAGCAGCTTGGGACGGATCGAGCAGTTCTTC. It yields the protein CASSLGRIEQFF.

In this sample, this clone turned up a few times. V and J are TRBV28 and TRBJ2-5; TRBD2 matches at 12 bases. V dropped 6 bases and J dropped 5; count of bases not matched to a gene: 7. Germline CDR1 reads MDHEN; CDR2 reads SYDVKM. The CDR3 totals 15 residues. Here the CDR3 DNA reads TGTGCCAGCAGCGGGACTAGCGGGCCCCTGGAGACCCAGTACTTC. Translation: CASSGTSGPLETQYF. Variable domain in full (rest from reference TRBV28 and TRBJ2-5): DVKVTQSSRYLVKRTGEKVFLECVQDMDHENMFWYRQDPGLGLRLIYFSYDVKMKEKGDIPEGYSVSREKKERFSLILESASTNQTSMYLCASSGTSGPLETQYFGPGTRLLVL.

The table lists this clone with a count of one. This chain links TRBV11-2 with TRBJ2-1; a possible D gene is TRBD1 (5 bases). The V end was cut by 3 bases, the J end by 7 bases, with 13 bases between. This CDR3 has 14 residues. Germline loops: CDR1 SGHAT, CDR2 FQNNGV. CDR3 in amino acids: CASSFGQGMNEQFF. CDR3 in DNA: TGTGCCAGCAGCTTTGGGCAGGGTATGAATGAGCAGTTCTTC. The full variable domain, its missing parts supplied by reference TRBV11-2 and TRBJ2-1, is EAGVAQSPRYKIIEKRQSVAFWCNPISGHATLYWYQQILGQGPKLLIQFQNNGVVDDSQLPKDRFSAERLKGVDSTLKIQPAKLEDSAVYLCASSFGQGMNEQFFGPGTRLTVL.